Sequencing of this T cell receptor beta chain was carried out in a study of glioma-infiltrating T cells. Study results and caveats: Above-expected tissue-blood divergence occurred in all gliomas, most in low-grade ones.

Using RNA template, CDR3s of TCR alpha and beta were amplified with iRepertoire arm-PCR. For one-step reverse transcription and amplification, roughly 95-400 ng of tissue mRNA or PBMC total RNA was used. TCRdb re-derived calls from the multiplex PCR reads in MiXCR, one entry per CDR3 protein. Of approximately 88,000 distinct CDR3 sequences detected, 23% appear once; the ten largest clones hold roughly 6.7%. This clonotype has at least ten counts. What it recognizes is unknown. The sequencing sample was made of glioma tissue, nonneoplastic brain tissue, or PBMCs (not recorded which). The TCR sequence derives from a human donor with low-grade glioma or glioblastoma, undergoing nonglioma brain surgery, or in good health (not recorded which).

The CDR3 region is CASSLPPKEQYF. The CDR3 region has the DNA TGTGCCAGCAGTTTGCCTCCCAAAGAGCAGTACTTC. V and J are TRBV28 and TRBJ2-7; no firm D call. The CDR3 is made up of 12 amino acids. V was cut by 3 bases and J by 7 bases, with 10 bases left in between. CDR1 MDHEN and CDR2 SYDVKM come from the germline V gene.